What follows are 18 T cell receptor beta chains derived from one specimen sequenced in a study of CD8+ T cells in alopecia areata. RNA was isolated and reverse transcribed to cDNA, the sequencing template. This table comes from immunoSEQ multiplex PCR, and its TCRdb copy is limited to in-frame clones, with some not included. Of 150,000 to 200,000 clones in the sample, approximately 50% were seen once. Specified treatment: oral pan-JAK inhibitor, 5-10 mg twice daily. The source material was CD8+ T cells sorted from blood, sampled between weeks 51 and 52, from a patient treated with tofacitinib. The receptors were gathered from a human donor with alopecia areata.

The V gene is TRBV29-1, the J gene TRBJ1-5; the D gene is possibly TRBD1 (5 bases). Germline V gives CDR1 SQVTM, CDR2 ANQGSEA. There are 13 residues in the CDR3. The ends were cut back, 4 bases at V and 0 bases at J, with 7 bases in the middle. For the CDR3, the DNA is TGCAGCGTTGGAGGGGCTAGCAATCAGCCCCAGCATTTT. Its translation is CSVGGASNQPQHF.

This clone showed up just a few times. The rearrangement links TRBV5-4 to TRBJ1-5; perhaps TRBD1 as D (5 bases). The CDR3 is 14 amino acids. V was pared by 6 bases and J by 1 base, with 11 bases between. Looked up from germline, CDR1 is SGHNT and CDR2 is YYREEE (reference sequence). The CDR3, as DNA: TGTGCCAGCACCACGCAGGGAAGCAATCAGCCCCAGCATTTT. As protein: CASTTQGSNQPQHF.

The chain has TRBV5-1 and TRBJ2-5, with 9 bases aligning to TRBD2. This CDR3 has 18 residues. Germline CDR1 is SGHRS and CDR2 is YFSETQ. V lost 0 bases to trimming and J lost 1 base; unmatched junction nucleotides: 10. DNA for the CDR3: TGCGCCAGCAGCTTGGGGCTAGCGGGGAATCCCACCCAAGAGACCCAGTACTTC. It codes for CASSLGLAGNPTQETQYF.

About this clone itself: Other nucleotide sequences from this sample produce the same CDR3. This rearrangement joins TRBV6-1 to TRBJ2-5, with 11 bases lining up with TRBD2. CDR3 size: 15 residues. The junction had 2 bases not matched to a gene; V was cut back by 4 bases and J by 1 base. Germline lookup yields CDR1 MNHNS and CDR2 SASEGT. CDR3 nucleotide sequence: TGTGCCAGCAGTGCTCTAGCGGGGGGCCAAGAGACCCAGTACTTC. Protein: CASSALAGGQETQYF.

This chain joins TRBV15 and TRBJ1-2; D perhaps matches TRBD1 (6 bases). Trimming removed 1 base at V and 6 bases at J, with 15 bases between. The CDR3 extends over 15 amino acids. The V gene's germline CDR1 is LNHNV and CDR2 YYDKDF (reference sequence). The CDR3 bases are TGTGCCACCAGCAGAGTCCAGGAGGGGGAGAATGGCTACACCTTC. Its translation is CATSRVQEGENGYTF.

This chain uses TRBV5-1 with TRBJ2-1, with D tentatively TRBD1 (6 bases). Between the trimmed V and J ends, which lost 4 bases and 1 base, there was a span of 12 bases. This CDR3 is built from 15 residues. Germline lookup yields CDR1 SGHRS and CDR2 YFSETQ. The chain's CDR3 is CASSGQRLSYNEQFF. In nucleotides, the CDR3 is TGCGCCAGCAGCGGACAGCGGCTATCCTACAATGAGCAGTTCTTC.

This clone was recorded a few times. The chain is built from TRBV9 and TRBJ1-1; TRBD1 is a possible D gene (5 bases). Trimming left V 0 bases short and J 8 bases short, with 8 bases between. CDR1 is SGDLS and CDR2 is YYNGEE in the germline V gene. This CDR3 has 12 residues. The CDR3 coding sequence is TGTGCCAGCAGCGTAGGAGACAGCGAAGCTTTCTTT. Amino acids: CASSVGDSEAFF.

The rearrangement links TRBV6-5 to TRBJ2-1; weak D call: TRBD2 (5 bases). Between the trimmed V and J ends, which lost 0 bases and 6 bases, there was a span of 6 bases. The germline CDR1 and CDR2 sequences are MNHEY and SVGAGI. There are 13 residues in the CDR3. The CDR3 is CASSYSAGNEQFF. DNA for the CDR3: TGTGCCAGCAGTTACTCTGCGGGCAATGAGCAGTTCTTC.

This clone was seen only a few times. The CDR3 DNA reads as TGTGCCAGCAGCTGGGACCCCGCAGATGAGCAGTTCTTC. It codes for CASSWDPADEQFF. The rearrangement uses TRBV13 and TRBJ2-1, with D perhaps TRBD1 or TRBD2 (5 bases each). CDR3 length: 13 residues. Germline loops: CDR1 PRHDT, CDR2 FYEKMQ (reference sequence). V was cut by 4 bases and J by 8 bases, with 12 bases left in between.

CDR3 sequence (DNA): TGTGCCAGCAGTTATGGGACCGGGGTGCGCCACTATGGCTACACCTTC. It specifies CASSYGTGVRHYGYTF. The chain has TRBV6-5 and TRBJ1-2, with D tentatively TRBD1 (5 bases). Germline V gene data show CDR1 as MNHEY and CDR2 as SVGAGI. V was clipped by 3 bases and J by 3 bases, with 17 bases between them. The CDR3 extends over 16 amino acids.

In its sample, this clone was seen a few times. The chain employs TRBV11-2 and TRBJ1-1; 9 nucleotides align to TRBD1. CDR1 SGHAT and CDR2 FQNNGV come from the germline V gene. V lost 3 bases, J lost 0 bases, and 5 bases stayed unmatched. The CDR3 loop spans 16 amino acids. The CDR3 region is CASSFGQGSMNTEAFF. In DNA form, the CDR3 reads TGTGCCAGCAGCTTTGGACAGGGGTCAATGAACACTGAAGCTTTCTTT. Together with reference TRBV11-2 and TRBJ1-1, the CDR3 gives the full variable domain: EAGVAQSPRYKIIEKRQSVAFWCNPISGHATLYWYQQILGQGPKLLIQFQNNGVVDDSQLPKDRFSAERLKGVDSTLKIQPAKLEDSAVYLCASSFGQGSMNTEAFFGQGTRLTVV.

A few counts support this clone. The V call is TRBV7-9, the J call TRBJ2-7, with TRBD1 matching over 7 bases. CDR1 and CDR2 from the germline V gene are SEHNR and FQNEAQ (reference sequence). J gave up 4 bases and V 5 bases, and 8 bases lay outside the gene matches. CDR3 size: 14 residues. The CDR3 loop is CASSEQGSGYEQYF. The CDR3, as DNA: TGTGCCAGCAGCGAACAGGGGAGTGGGTACGAGCAGTACTTC.

The chain employs TRBV27 and TRBJ2-1; D is perhaps TRBD1 or TRBD2 (5 bases each). Looked up from germline, CDR1 is MNHEY and CDR2 is SMNVEV (reference sequence). Trimming took off 5 bases at V and 4 bases at J, with 15 bases between the two ends. This CDR3 is built from 15 residues. CDR3 protein: CASSASRDGYNEQFF. The DNA for the CDR3 is TGTGCCAGCAGTGCCTCCCGGGACGGTTACAATGAGCAGTTCTTC.

This chain joins TRBV4-1 and TRBJ1-1; D unclear. Deletions cut 1 base from V and 1 base from J, with 4 bases between. The CDR3 length is 13 residues. Germline assignment: CDR1 MGHRA and CDR2 YSYEKL. In DNA, the CDR3 is TGCGCCAGCAGCCAAGTAAGGAACACTGAAGCTTTCTTT. Protein sequence: CASSQVRNTEAFF.

The genes are TRBV27 and TRBJ1-6; D gene unclear. Trimming took 1 base from V and 5 from J, leaving 9 bases between them. CDR1 is MNHEY and CDR2 is SMNVEV in the germline V gene (reference sequence). The CDR3 contains 15 residues. The CDR3 reads CASSLLPADNSPLHF. CDR3 DNA: TGTGCCAGCAGTTTATTGCCAGCGGATAATTCACCCCTCCACTTT.

This clone was detected many times. CDR3 DNA sequence: TGTGCCAGCAGTGTCCAGACAGGGGGCTACAATGAGCAGTTCTTC. It yields the protein CASSVQTGGYNEQFF. The genes are TRBV6-4 and TRBJ2-1; 9 bases are a match to TRBD1. CDR3 length equals 15 residues. Trimming at V came to 4 bases and at J to 3 bases, leaving 4 bases not matched to a gene. CDR1 and CDR2 (germline): MRHNA, SNTAGT.

This clone was counted only a few times. The chain links TRBV10-3 to TRBJ2-7; 9 bases agree with TRBD1. CDR3 length equals 15 residues. Germline CDR1 is ENHRY and CDR2 is SYGVKD. V lost 6 bases to trimming and J lost 0 bases; unmatched junction nucleotides: 6. The CDR3 region is CAIRDGQGTSYEQYF. The CDR3 bases are TGTGCCATCAGGGACGGACAGGGGACCTCCTACGAGCAGTACTTC.

With regard to this clone: This sample includes further DNA sequences coding for the same CDR3. The chain carries TRBV27 and TRBJ2-5, with 9 bases lining up with TRBD1. The V and J ends lost 0 bases and 5 bases, in that order; junction bases with no gene match: 4. Germline values: CDR1 MNHEY, CDR2 SMNVEV (reference sequence). The CDR3 has 15 residues. CDR3 sequence reads: CASSLSGTGKETQYF. DNA for the CDR3: TGTGCCAGCAGTTTATCGGGGACAGGGAAGGAGACCCAGTACTTC.